This TCR beta chain derives from a study of blood T cells in healthy people across ages (dated by TCRdb to between 2014 and 2017). In the study overall: Template switching captured roughly one uniquely barcoded TCR beta cDNA molecule per two T cells in model experiments. The study measured age-related changes in TCR beta repertoire diversity using deep sequencing normalized with unique cDNA molecular identifiers. The study analyzed two additional independent replicas of 1 million unique cDNA reads from the same blood draw for two donors, one aged 18 to 29 and one aged 80 or older. Donors were grouped into four age groups: young (average roughly 15 years), middle-aged (less than 40), aged (over 55) and long-lived (roughly 80). To avoid experimental bias, donors of different ages were spread randomly across the sequencing lanes. The full study reports these points: Conclusive comparison of naive and antigen-experienced compartments was prevented by the profiling of bulk unsorted PBMCs. Estimates of total diversity from one million sequenced T cells were regarded as lower bounds and underestimates. The CMV infection status of donors was not known, potentially confounding age-related changes in expanded clonotypes. The long-lived group showed more naive CD4+ T cells, fewer expanded clones and increased TCR diversity than the aged group, suggesting age selection. Observed TCR beta diversity per million T cells fell roughly linearly with age, and a significant reduction was already apparent by age about 38. The percentage of naive T cells measured by flow cytometry correlated strongly with observed TCR beta diversity.

The library was obtained by 5' RACE. The listed sequencing device is Illumina HiSeq 2500. The second PCR ran for roughly 6 to 11 cycles and used a J-beta primer mix along with a sample-barcoded 5' primer. Each TCR beta cDNA molecule received a unique molecular identifier from a template-switch 5' adaptor carrying 12 random nucleotides. Each sample yielded at least 3 million CDR3-containing paired-end reads. The Mint cDNA synthesis kit, primed by a TRBC-specific oligonucleotide, was used to synthesize first-strand cDNA from all RNA. After uracil-DNA glycosylase treatment, a first 18-cycle PCR used universal primers M1SS and BC2_uni_R on all cDNA. The authors' pipeline ran thus. Each sample was normalized by randomly selecting 1 million high-quality reads, each carrying a distinct molecular identifier. Instead of being binned into consensus sequences, reads that shared molecular identifiers were thrown out. MiTCR, with a Q25 quality threshold and the strictest error-elimination algorithm, was used for CDR3 identification, clonotype clustering and error correction. Lower-bound total TCR beta diversity was estimated with a nonparametric unseen species model using Euler transformation. TCRdb cleaned the public reads at Q25 with fastp, built clones with MiXCR and kept in-frame beta chains. Identical CDR3 protein sequences are pooled into one entry, listed with their most common genes and DNA. Here the V and J calls rest on TCRdb's processing, not on the authors' analysis. The sample records about 640,000 distinct CDR3 sequences, about 28% of which are singletons. The ten most abundant clones make up around 16% of the sample.

The 39 donors, aged 6 to 90 years, were systemically healthy Caucasian individuals from Russia. Each donor gave approximately 9.4 milliliters of peripheral blood, drawn into EDTA-treated Vacutainer tubes. Ficoll-Paque density-gradient centrifugation was used to isolate PBMCs, with at least 7 million per sample. Total RNA was extracted from PBMCs with Trizol reagent, with at least 5.5 micrograms obtained per sample. For every donor, an aliquot of PBMCs went through flow cytometry to measure the percentages of naive CD45RAhigh/CD27high T cells. According to the germline V gene, CDR1 reads SGHTA and CDR2 reads FQGNSA. Deletion took 3 bases off V and 10 bases off J, with a span of 13 bases between the germline ends. The CDR3 has 13 amino acids, counting the end cysteine and phenylalanine. Just the 39-base CDR3 DNA is kept, in frame starting at base 1. Details on this clonotype: Its antigen remains unidentified. No clone much larger than this one lies a single base away; base qualities are absent.

Recombination connected TRBV7-2 to TRBJ2-1, with no reliable assignment of the D segment. The sequenced sample was blood. This clonotype was sampled from a woman at least 80 years old in good health. The CDR3 reads as follows: CASSFRVGREQFF. The sequenced DNA: TGTGCCAGCAGCTTTAGGGTGGGCAGAGAGCAGTTCTTC.